Listed below are T cell receptor beta chains from one sample, sequenced in a study of T cells after yellow fever vaccination. MiXCR was run by TCRdb on the 5' RACE reads, yielding one entry per CDR3 protein. Of about 69,000 distinct CDR3 sequences listed, approximately 5% are singletons. The sample in question was CD4+ T cells sorted from PBMCs, obtained roughly 15 days after the first yellow fever vaccination. The source of these receptors is a man aged 18 to 30 who received the YFV17D yellow fever vaccine. Both conserved end residues are part of each CDR3. D genes are given only for firm matches. Clone size is stated in some rows and not others, as once, few, many or a class when expanded.

-,many,TRBV5-1,TRBJ2-5,CASSLGGDGETQYF,TGCGCCAGCAGCTTGGGCGGCGACGGGGAGACCCAGTACTTC
TRBD2,many,TRBV5-4,TRBJ2-3,CASSPRVSGGEDTQYF,TGTGCCAGCAGCCCACGAGTTAGCGGGGGGGAGGATACGCAGTATTTT
-,many,TRBV4-3,TRBJ1-2,CASSQALSGEVGYGYTF,TGCGCCAGCAGCCAAGCCCTCTCCGGGGAGGTGGGCTATGGCTACACCTTC
-,many,TRBV7-9,TRBJ1-2,CASSMPRGYTF,TGTGCCAGCAGCATGCCGAGGGGCTACACCTTC
-,few,TRBV5-1,TRBJ2-5,CASNNRETQYF,TGCGCCAGCAACAATCGAGAGACCCAGTACTTC
-,-,TRBV3-1,TRBJ1-4,CASSQRTTNEKLFF,TGTGCCAGCAGCCAACGGACAACTAATGAAAAACTGTTTTTT
-,many,TRBV7-2,TRBJ2-2,CASSDGPTRGELFF,TGTGCCAGCAGCGACGGGCCGACCCGCGGGGAGCTGTTTTTT
-,many,TRBV5-1,TRBJ2-5,CASSLDGFRGPQETQYF,TGCGCCAGCAGCTTGGACGGCTTCCGGGGGCCCCAAGAGACCCAGTACTTC
-,many,TRBV10-3,TRBJ2-5,CAISGRREETQYF,TGTGCCATCAGTGGCCGCAGGGAAGAGACCCAGTACTTC
TRBD1,many,TRBV19,TRBJ2-6,CATDRGSPSGANVLTF,TGTGCCACCGACAGGGGCTCACCCTCTGGGGCCAACGTCCTGACTTTC
-,many,TRBV7-8,TRBJ1-4,CASSHAETNEKLFF,TGTGCCAGCAGCCACGCGGAAACTAATGAAAAACTGTTTTTT
-,many,TRBV7-2,TRBJ2-7,CASGRESYEQYF,TGTGCCAGCGGACGGGAGTCCTACGAGCAGTACTTC
TRBD1,many,TRBV20-1,TRBJ1-2,CSATGTGGTNYGYTF,TGCAGTGCTACCGGGACAGGGGGTACAAACTATGGCTACACCTTC
-,many,TRBV3-1,TRBJ1-5,CASSQTGGQPQHF,TGTGCCAGCAGCCAAACGGGAGGTCAGCCCCAGCATTTT
-,many,TRBV12-3/TRBV12-4,TRBJ2-5,CASSLRERETQYF,TGTGCCAGCAGTCTCCGGGAGCGAGAGACCCAGTACTTC
-,many,TRBV4-1,TRBJ1-2,CASSQKGGVDDYGYTF,TGCGCCAGCAGCCAGAAGGGGGGCGTGGACGACTATGGCTACACCTTC
-,-,TRBV30,TRBJ2-4,CAWSDSAIQYF,TGTGCCTGGTCAGACTCGGCCATTCAGTACTTC
-,many,TRBV7-8,TRBJ1-1,CASSPLVPGQMNTEAFF,TGTGCCAGCAGCCCCCTAGTGCCTGGGCAAATGAACACTGAAGCTTTCTTT
TRBD1,many,TRBV6-1,TRBJ1-4,CASGGTGAGEKLFF,TGTGCCAGCGGGGGGACAGGGGCAGGAGAAAAACTGTTTTTT
-,many,TRBV12-3/TRBV12-4,TRBJ1-3,CASSFPRGWGGDTIYF,TGTGCCAGCAGTTTCCCAAGGGGTTGGGGGGGGGACACCATATATTTT